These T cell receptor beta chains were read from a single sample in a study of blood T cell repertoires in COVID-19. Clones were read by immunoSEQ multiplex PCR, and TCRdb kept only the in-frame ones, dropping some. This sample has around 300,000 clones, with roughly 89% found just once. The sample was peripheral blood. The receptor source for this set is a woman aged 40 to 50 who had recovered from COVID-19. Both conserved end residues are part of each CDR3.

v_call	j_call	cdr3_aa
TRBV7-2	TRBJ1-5	CASSLEGQANNQPQHF
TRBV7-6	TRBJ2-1	CASAALDRDKHNEQFF
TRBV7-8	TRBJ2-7	CASSSQGTVYEQYF
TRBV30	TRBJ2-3	CAWSPGTSGTDTQYF
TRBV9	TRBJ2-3	CASSVGEGRTDTQYF
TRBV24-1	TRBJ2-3	CATSVFGGATDTQYF
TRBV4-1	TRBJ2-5	CASSQDWGTELKETQYF
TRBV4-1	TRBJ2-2	CASRYSGGTGELFF
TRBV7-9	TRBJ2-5	CASSSGDSPQETQYF
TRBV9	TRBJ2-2	CASSGTSDPNTGELFF
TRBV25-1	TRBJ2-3	CASSESSGLAGDTQYF
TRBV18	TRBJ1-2	CASSTGGTYGYTF